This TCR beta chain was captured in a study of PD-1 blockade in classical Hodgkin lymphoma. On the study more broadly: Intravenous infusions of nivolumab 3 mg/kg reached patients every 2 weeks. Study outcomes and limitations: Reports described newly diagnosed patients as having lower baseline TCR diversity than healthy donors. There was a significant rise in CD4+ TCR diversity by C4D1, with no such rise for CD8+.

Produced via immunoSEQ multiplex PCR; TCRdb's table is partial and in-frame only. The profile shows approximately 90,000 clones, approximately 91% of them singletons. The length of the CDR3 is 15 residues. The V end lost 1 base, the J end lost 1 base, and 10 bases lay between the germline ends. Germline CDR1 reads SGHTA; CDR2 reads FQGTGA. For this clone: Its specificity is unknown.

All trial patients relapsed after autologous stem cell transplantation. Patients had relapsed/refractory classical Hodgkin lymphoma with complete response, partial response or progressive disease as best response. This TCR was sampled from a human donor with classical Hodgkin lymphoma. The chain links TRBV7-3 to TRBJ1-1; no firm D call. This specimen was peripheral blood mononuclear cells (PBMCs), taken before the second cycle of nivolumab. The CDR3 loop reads CASSLIGQTNTEAFF. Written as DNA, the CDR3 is TGTGCCAGCAGCTTAATAGGGCAGACGAACACTGAAGCTTTCTTT.